The 26 T cell receptor beta chains below were found in one sample sequenced in a study of human T cells and chemical hapten exposure. Noted time point: pre-sensitization, week 0. The treatment denotes: therapeutic diphenylcyclopropenone sensitization with weekly scalp DPC. A single record per CDR3 protein comes from TCRdb applying MiXCR to the RACE reads. In the table there are under 300,000 distinct CDR3 sequences, roughly 8.9% of which are singletons. The specimen comprised whole blood, sampled in connection with sensitization to the hapten diphenylcyclopropenone (DPC). Every receptor here comes from a middle-aged woman with alopecia areata. Some clones in this sample may be carry-over from other donors' samples.

This clonotype appeared a few times. The rearrangement joins TRBV6-2 or TRBV6-3 to TRBJ2-1; maybe TRBD1 (5 bases). CDR1 MNHEY and CDR2 SVGEGT come from the germline V gene. Between the trimmed V and J ends, which lost 5 bases and 15 bases, there was a span of 20 bases. The CDR3 covers 13 residues. CDR3 sequence reads: CASSPSRGTTRFF. The CDR3 DNA follows: TGTGCCAGCAGTCCGTCTAGGGGAACGACGCGGTTCTTC.

The rearrangement joins TRBV28 to TRBJ2-7; D tentatively reads TRBD1 or TRBD2 (6 bases each). The CDR3 is made up of 13 amino acids. Germline CDR1 reads MDHEN; CDR2 reads SYDVKM. Trimming took 7 bases from V and 5 from J, leaving 15 bases between them. The CDR3 DNA is TGTGCCAGCACCCGTGGGGGGCCCGACGAGCAGTACTTC. As protein: CASTRGGPDEQYF.

The J gene is TRBJ2-1, the V gene TRBV10-3; 7 bases map to TRBD2. Germline V lookup: CDR1 ENHRY, CDR2 SYGVKD. This CDR3 spans 14 amino acids. V shed 10 bases and J 2 bases; nucleotides not matched to a gene: 8. CDR3 sequence: CATGGSGPYNEQFF. The CDR3, as DNA: TGTGCCACCGGGGGGAGTGGCCCCTACAATGAGCAGTTCTTC.

This chain links TRBV7-9 with TRBJ2-7, with TRBD2 identical over 7 bases. The V gene's germline CDR1 is SEHNR and CDR2 FQNEAQ (reference sequence). The junction had 12 bases not matched to a gene; V was cut back by 4 bases and J by 0 bases. This CDR3 has 17 amino acids. CDR3 loop: CASSSRLRDYTSYEQYF. The CDR3 nucleotides are TGTGCCAGCAGCTCTAGACTCCGGGACTACACCTCCTACGAGCAGTACTTC.

This clonotype was detected a few times. V gene TRBV5-1 combines with J gene TRBJ1-2; D is undetermined. This CDR3 comprises 13 residues. V lost 2 bases to trimming and J lost 6 bases, with 11 bases between them. The germline CDR1 and CDR2 sequences are SGHRS and YFSETQ. DNA of the CDR3: TGCGCCAGCAGCTTTGTGGGTAGGGATGGCTACACCTTC. Protein product: CASSFVGRDGYTF. The full variable domain, its missing parts supplied by reference TRBV5-1 and TRBJ1-2, is KAGVTQTPRYLIKTRGQQVTLSCSPISGHRSVSWYQQTPGQGLQFLFEYFSETQRNKGNFPGRFSGRQFSNSRSEMNVSTLELGDSALYLCASSFVGRDGYTFGSGTRLTVV.

This clonotype has a count of ten or more. The J gene is TRBJ2-1, the V gene TRBV11-2, with a weak D call TRBD2 (5 bases). Trimming stripped 5 bases from V and 5 bases from J, with 19 bases between. This CDR3 spans 16 amino acids. Germline V gene sequence: CDR1 SGHAT, CDR2 FQNNGV. The CDR3: CASSAYPASNHNEQFF. CDR3 nucleotides: TGTGCCAGCAGCGCCTATCCCGCTAGCAACCACAATGAGCAGTTCTTC.

In this sample, this clonotype turned up many times. The chain employs TRBV29-1 and TRBJ1-1; D not certain. From germline, CDR1 is SQVTM and CDR2 ANQGSEA. Trimming left V 2 bases short and J 11 bases short, with 21 bases between. The CDR3 loop spans 14 amino acids. CDR3 in amino acids: CSVEKRLFADGAFF. The CDR3 coding sequence is TGCAGCGTTGAAAAGCGCCTGTTTGCCGATGGGGCTTTCTTT.

At least ten counts were recorded for this clonotype. The rearrangement uses TRBV28 and TRBJ2-6; 7 bases map to TRBD1. The germline gives CDR1 MDHEN, CDR2 SYDVKM. The CDR3 is 16 amino acids. Trimming removed 8 bases from V and 0 bases from J; junction bases left unmatched: 7. The CDR3 sequence: CASFGDSFSGANVLTF. CDR3 DNA sequence: TGTGCCAGCTTCGGGGACAGTTTCTCTGGGGCCAACGTCCTGACTTTC.

This clonotype was observed a handful of times. The V and J genes are TRBV10-3 and TRBJ2-3; TRBD2 matches 8 bases. CDR1 is ENHRY, CDR2 SYGVKD, per germline. CDR3 size: 16 residues. Losses at the gene ends were 5 bases for V and 3 bases for J; bases not matched to a gene: 10. CDR3: CAISSGLARGTDTQYF. The CDR3 DNA follows: TGTGCCATCAGTTCAGGACTAGCAAGGGGAACAGATACGCAGTATTTT.

This clonotype was observed at least ten times. V usage is TRBV28 and J usage is TRBJ1-5, with D perhaps TRBD1 (5 bases). From germline, CDR1 is MDHEN and CDR2 SYDVKM. The germline V and J ends were trimmed by 8 bases and 6 bases, with 11 bases remaining between them. This CDR3 is 12 amino acids long. CDR3 nucleotides: TGTGCCAGCGGGGGGGTTGGTCAGCCCCAGCATTTT. As protein: CASGGVGQPQHF.

This clonotype has just a few counts. The CDR3 nucleotides read TGTGCCAGCAGTCCAACACCAGGGGGCAAAAACATTCAGTACTTC. Translating gives CASSPTPGGKNIQYF. The rearrangement joins TRBV27 to TRBJ2-4, with TRBD1 identical over 7 bases. Germline lookup yields CDR1 MNHEY and CDR2 SMNVEV (reference sequence). V shed 5 bases and J 3 bases; nucleotides not matched to a gene: 7. The CDR3 sequence is 15 residues long.

The gene calls are TRBV6-2 or TRBV6-3 and TRBJ2-7; D ambiguous. CDR1 and CDR2 from the germline V gene are MNHEY and SVGEGT. This CDR3 region has 11 residues. V dropped 5 bases and J dropped 7 bases, with 9 bases sitting between them. The CDR3 here is CASSPHWEQYF. In DNA, the CDR3 is TGTGCCAGCAGTCCCCACTGGGAGCAGTACTTC.

This clonotype showed up many times. The CDR3 is CATSDTRRLTDTQYF. The CDR3 region has the DNA TGTGCCACCAGTGATACCCGTCGCCTCACAGATACGCAGTATTTT. The chain has TRBV24-1 and TRBJ2-3; no firm D call. This CDR3 is built from 15 residues. Germline V gene sequence: CDR1 KGHDR, CDR2 SFDVKD. With 3 bases removed from V and 2 bases from J, the gap between germline ends came to 11 bases.

This clonotype was picked up a small number of times. V is TRBV7-2 and J is TRBJ2-3, with a possible D match to TRBD2 (5 bases). Germline CDR1 SGHTA, CDR2 FQGNSA. Trimming removed 5 bases at V and 2 bases at J, with 11 bases between. The CDR3 loop spans 14 amino acids. In nucleotides, the CDR3 is TGTGCCAGCAGCCAAACCGGGAACACAGATACGCAGTATTTT. Residues: CASSQTGNTDTQYF.

This clonotype occurred many times. This sequence joins TRBV12-5 and TRBJ2-1; tentative D call: TRBD2 (7 bases). The V gene lost 7 bases and the J gene lost 7 bases, with 14 bases spanning the gap. CDR3 length: 13 residues. Germline-derived CDR1 and CDR2 are LGHNT and FRNRAP. DNA for the CDR3: TGTGCTAGTGCGCTTGGGGGGGCGAATGAGCAGTTCTTC. Translation gives CASALGGANEQFF.

The genes are TRBV5-6 and TRBJ1-1, with 8 bases matching TRBD1. This CDR3 comprises 16 residues. Germline CDR1 SGHDT, CDR2 YYEEEE. Trimming at V came to 1 base and at J to 3 bases, leaving 8 bases not matched to a gene. CDR3 loop: CASSLRVAGGYTEAFF. CDR3 nucleotide sequence: TGTGCCAGCAGCTTGCGGGTGGCAGGGGGCTACACTGAAGCTTTCTTT.

V gene TRBV27 combines with J gene TRBJ1-2; 7 bases map to TRBD1. V was clipped by 5 bases and J by 4 bases; unmatched bases: 16. The CDR3 loop spans 17 amino acids. Germline V gene lookup returns CDR1 MNHEY and CDR2 SMNVEV (reference sequence). CDR3 DNA sequence: TGTGCCAGCAGTCCTCGACAGGGCTCCCTGACGACCTATGGCTACACCTTC. Translated: CASSPRQGSLTTYGYTF.

This clonotype was seen a few times. This CDR3 is CASTPDRKTTEAFF. Written as DNA, the CDR3 is TGTGCCAGCACACCAGACAGGAAAACCACTGAAGCTTTCTTT. The chain couples TRBV28 to TRBJ1-1; D may be TRBD1 (6 bases). Germline V gene data show CDR1 as MDHEN and CDR2 as SYDVKM. Trimming cost V 7 bases and J 4 bases, with 16 bases left between them. This CDR3 contains 14 residues. The full variable domain, completed using reference TRBV28 and TRBJ1-1, is DVKVTQSSRYLVKRTGEKVFLECVQDMDHENMFWYRQDPGLGLRLIYFSYDVKMKEKGDIPEGYSVSREKKERFSLILESASTNQTSMYLCASTPDRKTTEAFFGQGTRLTVV.

This clonotype has a count of ten or more. This chain connects TRBV7-6 to TRBJ2-1; D is tentatively TRBD1 or TRBD2 (5 bases each). CDR1 SGHVS and CDR2 FNYEAQ come from the germline V gene. The CDR3 is 14 amino acids. V lost 5 bases to trimming and J lost 2 bases, with 10 bases between them. The CDR3 loop reads CASSTGTTYNEQFF. DNA of the CDR3: TGTGCCAGCAGCACCGGGACCACCTACAATGAGCAGTTCTTC.

In this sample, this clonotype turned up many times. J is TRBJ1-1 and V is TRBV28; no clear D. This CDR3 has 11 residues. The V gene's germline CDR1 is MDHEN and CDR2 SYDVKM. V was cut by 2 bases and J by 4 bases, with 2 bases left in between. CDR3 nucleotide sequence: TGTGCCAGCAGTTTAACCACTGAAGCTTTCTTT. Translated, it gives CASSLTTEAFF.

This chain connects TRBV4-1 to TRBJ2-7, with D tentatively TRBD2 (6 bases). CDR1 and CDR2 (germline): MGHRA, YSYEKL. CDR3 length: 17 amino acids. V gave up 1 base and J gave up 0 bases, with 16 bases separating them. The CDR3 loop reads CASSQAIAGSSSYEQYF. CDR3 DNA: TGCGCCAGCAGCCAAGCCATCGCGGGATCTAGCTCCTACGAGCAGTACTTC.

This clonotype has only a few counts. This chain links TRBV10-3 with TRBJ1-2; possible D gene TRBD1, 5 bases. Trimming took off 8 bases at V and 6 bases at J, with 7 bases between the two ends. This CDR3 is 10 amino acids long. Germline CDR1 is ENHRY and CDR2 is SYGVKD. CDR3 residues: CAIWGDGYTF. The CDR3 DNA reads as TGTGCCATCTGGGGCGATGGCTACACCTTC.

The rearrangement links TRBV2 to TRBJ2-1; 8 positions match TRBD2. V trimming: 8 bases; J trimming: 5 bases; junction bases outside the gene matches: 11. The CDR3 has 15 amino acids. Germline CDR1 SNHLY, CDR2 FYNNEI. The CDR3 loop reads CASPWAAGANNEQFF. The CDR3 region has the DNA TGTGCCAGCCCTTGGGCAGCGGGAGCCAACAATGAGCAGTTCTTC. Full variable domain (remainder filled in from reference TRBV2 and TRBJ2-1): EPEVTQTPSHQVTQMGQEVILRCVPISNHLYFYWYRQILGQKVEFLVSFYNNEISEKSEIFDDQFSVERPDGSNFTLKIRSTKLEDSAMYFCASPWAAGANNEQFFGPGTRLTVL.

V usage is TRBV18 and J usage is TRBJ2-6, with D unresolved. Per germline, CDR1 KGHSH and CDR2 LQKENI. The CDR3 contains 15 residues. V lost 2 bases to trimming and J lost 0 bases, with 5 bases between them. The CDR3: CASSPGHSGANVLTF. DNA of the CDR3: TGTGCCAGCTCACCAGGCCACTCTGGGGCCAACGTCCTGACTTTC.

A few counts support this clonotype. This chain connects TRBV6-2 or TRBV6-3 to TRBJ2-6, with TRBD1 matching over 9 bases. Germline assignment: CDR1 MNHEY and CDR2 SVGEGT. Losses at the gene ends were 4 bases for V and 2 bases for J; bases not matched to a gene: 9. The CDR3 sequence is 18 residues long. CDR3 in amino acids: CASSLDWTGVPGANVLTF. For the CDR3, the DNA is TGTGCCAGCAGTTTAGACTGGACAGGGGTACCTGGGGCCAACGTCCTGACTTTC.

This chain joins TRBV20-1 and TRBJ2-2, with a weak D call TRBD1 (6 bases). Trimming pared 4 bases from V and 1 base from J, leaving 10 bases between. This CDR3 spans 14 amino acids. CDR1 and CDR2 (germline): DFQATT, SNEGSKA (reference sequence). CDR3 sequence: CSAIDRLNTGELFF. For the CDR3, the DNA is TGCAGTGCTATAGACAGGCTGAACACCGGGGAGCTGTTTTTT.